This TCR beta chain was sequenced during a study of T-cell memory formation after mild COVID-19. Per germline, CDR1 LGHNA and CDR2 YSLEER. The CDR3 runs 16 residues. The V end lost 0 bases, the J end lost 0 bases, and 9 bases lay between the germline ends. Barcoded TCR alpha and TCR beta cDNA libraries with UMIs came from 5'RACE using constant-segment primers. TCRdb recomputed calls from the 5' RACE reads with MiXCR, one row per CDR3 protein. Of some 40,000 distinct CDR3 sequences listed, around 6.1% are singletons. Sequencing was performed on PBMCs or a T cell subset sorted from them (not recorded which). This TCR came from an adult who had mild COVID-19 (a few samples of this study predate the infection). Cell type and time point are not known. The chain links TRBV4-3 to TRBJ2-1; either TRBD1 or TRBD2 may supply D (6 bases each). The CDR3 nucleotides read TGCGCCAGCAGCCAAGAAGGGGGGATCTCCTACAATGAGCAGTTCTTC. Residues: CASSQEGGISYNEQFF.